The clone carrying this T cell receptor beta chain was found a few times. This CDR3 region has 12 residues. J was trimmed by 8 bases and V by 4 bases; bases with no gene match: 2. Germline assignment: CDR1 LGHDT and CDR2 YNNKEL (reference sequence). The table came from immunoSEQ multiplex PCR; TCRdb's copy has only in-frame clones and leaves some out. The sample records approximately 130,000 clones, about 89% being singletons. These data come from a study of control samples from healthy donors and cancer patients. The V gene is TRBV3-1 (or the pseudogene TRBV3-2), the J gene TRBJ2-1, with 7 bases that match TRBD1. The sequence was obtained from a man aged 60 to 69 in good health. Sequenced: blood. Here the CDR3 DNA reads TGTGCCAGCAGCCGACAGGGACATGAGCAGTTCTTC. It is translated as CASSRQGHEQFF.